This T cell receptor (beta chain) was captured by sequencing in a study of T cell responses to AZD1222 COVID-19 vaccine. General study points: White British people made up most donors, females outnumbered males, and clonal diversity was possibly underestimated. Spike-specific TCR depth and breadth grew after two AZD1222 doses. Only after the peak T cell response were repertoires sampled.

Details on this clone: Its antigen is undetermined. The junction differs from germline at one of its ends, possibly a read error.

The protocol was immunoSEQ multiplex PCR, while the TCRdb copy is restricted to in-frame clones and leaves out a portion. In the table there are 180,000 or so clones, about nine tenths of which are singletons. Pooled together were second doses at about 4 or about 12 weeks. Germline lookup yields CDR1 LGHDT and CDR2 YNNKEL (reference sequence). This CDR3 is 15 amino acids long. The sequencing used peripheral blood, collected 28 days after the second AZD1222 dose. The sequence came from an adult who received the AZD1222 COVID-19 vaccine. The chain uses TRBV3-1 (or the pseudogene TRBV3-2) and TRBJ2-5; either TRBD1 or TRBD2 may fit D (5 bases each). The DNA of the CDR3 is TGTGCCAGCAGTCAAGAGGGCAGGGCGCGAGAGACCCAGTACTTC. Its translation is CASSQEGRARETQYF.